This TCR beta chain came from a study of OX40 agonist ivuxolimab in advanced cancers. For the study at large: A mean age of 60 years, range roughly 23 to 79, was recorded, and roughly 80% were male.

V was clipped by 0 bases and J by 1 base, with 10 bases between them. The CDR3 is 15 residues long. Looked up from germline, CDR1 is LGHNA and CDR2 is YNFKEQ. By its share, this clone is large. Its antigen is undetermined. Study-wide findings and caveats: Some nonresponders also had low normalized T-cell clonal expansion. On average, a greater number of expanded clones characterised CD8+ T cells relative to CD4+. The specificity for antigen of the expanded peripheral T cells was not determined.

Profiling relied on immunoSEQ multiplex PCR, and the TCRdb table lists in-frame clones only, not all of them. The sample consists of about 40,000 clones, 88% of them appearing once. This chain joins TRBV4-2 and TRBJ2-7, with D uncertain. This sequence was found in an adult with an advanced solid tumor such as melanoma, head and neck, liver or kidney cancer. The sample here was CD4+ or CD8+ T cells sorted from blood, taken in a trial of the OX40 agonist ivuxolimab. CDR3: CASSQEKHTSYEQYF. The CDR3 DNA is TGTGCCAGCAGCCAAGAAAAACACACGTCCTACGAGCAGTACTTC.